A single sample is the source of the 27 T cell receptor beta chains below, sequenced in a study of fetal regulatory T cell absence and autoimmunity. Here immunoSEQ multiplex PCR was the method, and the copy in TCRdb shows in-frame clones only, minus some. Here the sample spans some 44,000 clones, roughly 83% being singletons. Specimen: cord blood. These receptors were collected from a newborn boy with IPEX syndrome.

V gene TRBV11-3 combines with J gene TRBJ2-2; D remains unclear. The CDR3 has 12 residues. V lost 7 bases to trimming and J lost 6 bases, with 9 bases between them. CDR1 and CDR2 from the germline V gene are SGHNT and YENEEA. CDR3 residues: CASIGPSGELFF. As DNA, the CDR3 is TGTGCCAGCATCGGCCCCTCCGGGGAGCTGTTTTTT.

The J gene is TRBJ2-2, the V gene TRBV2, with 14 bases matching TRBD2. The CDR3 covers 17 residues. The germline V gene encodes CDR1 SNHLY and CDR2 FYNNEI. The V gene end was trimmed by 3 bases and the J gene end by 4 bases; junction bases not matched to a gene: 4. CDR3 coding DNA: TGTGCCAGCAGTGAGGGACTAGCGGGAGAAGGCACCGGGGAGCTGTTTTTT. It codes for CASSEGLAGEGTGELFF.

V is TRBV5-1 and J is TRBJ1-2; 7 positions match TRBD1. J was trimmed by 4 bases and V by 0 bases; bases with no gene match: 6. The length of the CDR3 is 15 residues. From germline, CDR1 is SGHRS and CDR2 YFSETQ. CDR3: CASSLASQGSYGYTF. CDR3 in DNA: TGCGCCAGCAGCTTGGCCTCACAGGGGAGCTATGGCTACACCTTC.

J is TRBJ2-3 and V is TRBV9; 8 nucleotides agree with TRBD2. The CDR3 sequence is 15 residues long. Germline V gene lookup returns CDR1 SGDLS and CDR2 YYNGEE. Unmatched junction bases numbered 2, after V lost 1 base and J lost 1 base. The CDR3, as DNA: TGTGCCAGCAGCGTACTGCGGGGGGGCACAGATACGCAGTATTTT. As protein: CASSVLRGGTDTQYF.

CDR3 bases: TGTGCCAGCAGCTCAGGACTGCGGTGGGAGACCCAGTACTTC. Its protein is CASSSGLRWETQYF. This chain links TRBV13 with TRBJ2-5; possible D gene TRBD2, 5 bases. Germline CDR1 is PRHDT and CDR2 is FYEKMQ (reference sequence). Trimming removed 4 bases at V and 5 bases at J, with 14 bases between. CDR3 length: 14 amino acids.

The chain combines TRBV10-3 with TRBJ2-1; TRBD2 aligns across 16 bases. CDR3 length: 15 residues. Germline assignment: CDR1 ENHRY and CDR2 SYGVKD. With V trimmed by 9 bases and J by 7 bases, 6 bases remained unmatched. CDR3 protein: CAIGTSGRVGNEQFF. Written as DNA, the CDR3 is TGTGCCATTGGGACTAGCGGGAGGGTAGGGAATGAGCAGTTCTTC.

V usage is TRBV9 and J usage is TRBJ2-3, with 10 bases lining up with TRBD2. The J segment lost 5 bases and the V segment lost 4 bases, leaving 4 bases of the junction unmatched. The CDR3 spans 14 residues. Germline V gene lookup returns CDR1 SGDLS and CDR2 YYNGEE. The CDR3 DNA reads TGTGCCAGCAGCCCCCGACTAGCGGGAGATACGCAGTATTTT. This translates into CASSPRLAGDTQYF.

The genes are TRBV7-9 and TRBJ1-4; D remains unclear. This CDR3 is 14 amino acids long. Germline CDR1 is SEHNR and CDR2 is FQNEAQ (reference sequence). The ends were cut back, 2 bases at V and 2 bases at J, with 6 bases in the middle. This CDR3 is CASSLSGTNEKLFF. The CDR3 coding sequence is TGTGCCAGCAGCTTAAGCGGCACTAATGAAAAACTGTTTTTT.

This chain uses TRBV19 with TRBJ1-2, with 7 bases matching TRBD1. The germline V gene has CDR1 LNHDA and CDR2 SQIVND (reference sequence). Trimming took 7 bases from V and 4 from J; bases not matched to a gene: 6. The CDR3 runs 13 residues. CDR3 residues: CASTPSGGYGYTF. CDR3 sequence (DNA): TGTGCCAGTACCCCATCAGGGGGCTATGGCTACACCTTC.

J is TRBJ1-6 and V is TRBV6-5; no definite D call. V dropped 0 bases and J dropped 10 bases, with 4 bases sitting between them. Germline V gives CDR1 MNHEY, CDR2 SVGAGI. The CDR3 sequence is 12 residues long. This chain's CDR3 is CASSYSSSPLHF. CDR3 coding DNA: TGTGCCAGCAGTTACTCGAGCTCACCCCTCCACTTT.

This chain joins TRBV19 and TRBJ2-2, with D perhaps TRBD2 (6 bases). V dropped 7 bases and J dropped 6 bases, with 15 bases sitting between them. The CDR3 sequence is 14 residues long. Germline V lookup: CDR1 LNHDA, CDR2 SQIVND (reference sequence). The CDR3 reads CASTVPGASGELFF. The CDR3 DNA is TGTGCCAGTACCGTCCCGGGAGCGTCCGGGGAGCTGTTTTTT.

J is TRBJ2-1 and V is TRBV7-2, with 13 bases matching TRBD2. Germline-derived CDR1 and CDR2 are SGHTA and FQGNSA. CDR3 size: 15 residues. V shed 5 bases and J 5 bases; nucleotides not matched to a gene: 3. The CDR3 DNA reads TGTGCCAGCAGCAGACTAGCGGGGGGTAACAATGAGCAGTTCTTC. Amino acids: CASSRLAGGNNEQFF.

The gene calls are TRBV12-5 and TRBJ2-4, with 9 positions matching TRBD1. With V trimmed by 0 bases and J by 0 bases, 9 bases remained unmatched. Germline CDR1 LGHNT, CDR2 FRNRAP. The CDR3 contains 19 residues. CDR3 sequence reads: CASGLVLRQGGVAKNIQYF. For the CDR3, the DNA is TGTGCTAGTGGTTTGGTACTAAGACAGGGGGGAGTAGCCAAAAACATTCAGTACTTC. Looking up the rest from reference TRBV12-5 and TRBJ2-4 gives the full variable domain: DARVTQTPRHKVTEMGQEVTMRCQPILGHNTVFWYRQTMMQGLELLAYFRNRAPLDDSGMPKDRFSAEMPDATLATLKIQPSEPRDSAVYFCASGLVLRQGGVAKNIQYFGAGTRLSVL.

This rearrangement joins TRBV6-1 to TRBJ1-4; TRBD1 matches 7 bases. This CDR3 has 14 residues. V lost 4 bases, J lost 7 bases, and 6 bases stayed unmatched. Germline V CDR1 and CDR2: MNHNS, SASEGT. CDR3 loop: CASSVQGVGEKLFF. As DNA, the CDR3 is TGTGCCAGCAGTGTTCAGGGGGTGGGTGAAAAACTGTTTTTT.

The chain recombines TRBV6-5 with TRBJ1-4; 7 bases are a match to TRBD1. J gave up 6 bases and V 5 bases, and 6 bases lay outside the gene matches. Per the germline V gene, CDR1 is MNHEY and CDR2 is SVGAGI. This CDR3 comprises 14 residues. The CDR3 nucleotides are TGTGCCAGCAGTAACCCAGGGGGAGATGAAAAACTGTTTTTT. Translated, it gives CASSNPGGDEKLFF.

CDR3 coding DNA: TGTGCCTTGGGTTTTAATAGCAATCAGCCCCAGCATTTT. Translating gives CALGFNSNQPQHF. The V call is TRBV30, the J call TRBJ1-5; D is uncertain. V was trimmed by 7 bases and J by 0 bases, leaving 10 bases between them. Per germline, CDR1 GTSNPN and CDR2 SVGIG (reference sequence). The CDR3 spans 13 residues.

The CDR3 sequence: CASSLAGRQSSYNEQFF. The CDR3 bases are TGTGCCAGCAGCTTAGCGGGTAGACAGAGCTCCTACAATGAGCAGTTCTTC. This sequence joins TRBV7-6 and TRBJ2-1, with D tentatively TRBD1 (5 bases). CDR1 is SGHVS, CDR2 FNYEAQ, per germline. The CDR3 spans 17 residues. V was trimmed by 0 bases and J by 0 bases, leaving 12 bases between them.

The chain couples TRBV11-2 to TRBJ2-1; possibly TRBD1 or TRBD2 for D (5 bases each). This CDR3 contains 16 residues. Deletions cut 5 bases from V and 7 bases from J, with 21 bases between. Per germline, CDR1 SGHAT and CDR2 FQNNGV. The CDR3 is CASSPVPGTDFNEQFF. CDR3 nucleotides: TGTGCCAGCAGCCCTGTTCCCGGGACGGACTTTAATGAGCAGTTCTTC. The full variable domain, rest sourced from reference TRBV11-2 and TRBJ2-1, is EAGVAQSPRYKIIEKRQSVAFWCNPISGHATLYWYQQILGQGPKLLIQFQNNGVVDDSQLPKDRFSAERLKGVDSTLKIQPAKLEDSAVYLCASSPVPGTDFNEQFFGPGTRLTVL.

This chain uses TRBV5-1 with TRBJ2-2, with D unclear. V was pared by 0 bases and J by 4 bases, with 10 bases between. This CDR3 contains 15 residues. Germline CDR1 reads SGHRS; CDR2 reads YFSETQ. CDR3 coding DNA: TGCGCCAGCAGCTTGGTATCGCCGCGCACCGGGGAGCTGTTTTTT. It is translated as CASSLVSPRTGELFF.

The chain recombines TRBV6-1 with TRBJ1-5, with D uncertain. Germline CDR1 reads MNHNS; CDR2 reads SASEGT. The CDR3 has 15 residues. Trimming left V 2 bases short and J 3 bases short, with 11 bases between. For the CDR3, the DNA is TGTGCCAGCAGTGAAAACGCGGGAAACAATCAGCCCCAGCATTTT. Translated, it gives CASSENAGNNQPQHF.

V gene TRBV27 combines with J gene TRBJ1-2, with a weak D call TRBD1 (5 bases). V lost 3 bases to trimming and J lost 5 bases, with 16 bases between them. This CDR3 has 15 residues. The germline V gene has CDR1 MNHEY and CDR2 SMNVEV (reference sequence). The CDR3 coding sequence is TGTGCCAGCAGTTTGGTACGGGGGGGTCATTATGGCTACACCTTC. Translating it yields CASSLVRGGHYGYTF.

The chain recombines TRBV29-1 with TRBJ1-1; TRBD1 is a possible D gene (5 bases). The germline V gene has CDR1 SQVTM and CDR2 ANQGSEA. With 4 bases removed from V and 0 bases from J, the gap between germline ends came to 9 bases. The CDR3 spans 13 residues. The CDR3, as DNA: TGCAGCGTTGTTTTGGGGCTGAACACTGAAGCTTTCTTT. It codes for CSVVLGLNTEAFF.

The rearrangement links TRBV30 to TRBJ2-1; 9 positions match TRBD2. The CDR3 contains 16 residues. Germline CDR1 is GTSNPN and CDR2 is SVGIG (reference sequence). V trimming: 4 bases; J trimming: 3 bases; junction bases outside the gene matches: 10. CDR3 sequence (DNA): TGTGCCTGGACGGCTAGCGGGGCCCCCCACTACAATGAGCAGTTCTTC. Its protein product is CAWTASGAPHYNEQFF.

The V gene is TRBV27, the J gene TRBJ1-1; D might be TRBD1 (6 bases). This CDR3 spans 16 amino acids. Trimming removed 0 bases at V and 9 bases at J, with 20 bases between. CDR1 is MNHEY, CDR2 SMNVEV, per germline (reference sequence). In DNA, the CDR3 is TGTGCCAGCAGTTTATCGATGGGAGACAGGTGGGGGAAAGCTTTCTTT. Translated: CASSLSMGDRWGKAFF.

This chain links TRBV6-5 with TRBJ2-7; D gene uncertain. The V end was cut by 5 bases, the J end by 3 bases, with 8 bases between. The CDR3 extends over 12 amino acids. The V gene's germline CDR1 is MNHEY and CDR2 SVGAGI. The CDR3 spells CASSRHLYEQYF. CDR3 DNA: TGTGCCAGCAGTCGACACCTCTACGAGCAGTACTTC.

V is TRBV30 and J is TRBJ1-3; D uncertain. Germline assignment: CDR1 GTSNPN and CDR2 SVGIG (reference sequence). V gave up 2 bases and J gave up 2 bases, with 7 bases separating them. The length of the CDR3 is 13 residues. The CDR3: CAWSRRTGNTIYF. CDR3 nucleotide sequence: TGTGCCTGGAGTCGGCGGACTGGAAACACCATATATTTT.

The rearrangement links TRBV7-9 to TRBJ2-5; 13 bases match TRBD2. J was trimmed by 2 bases and V by 0 bases; bases with no gene match: 6. This CDR3 has 18 residues. CDR1 is SEHNR, CDR2 FQNEAQ, per germline (reference sequence). CDR3 residues: CASSLAMGLAGRQETQYF. The CDR3 DNA follows: TGTGCCAGCAGCTTAGCGATGGGACTAGCGGGAAGACAAGAGACCCAGTACTTC.